This T cell receptor (beta chain) derives from a study of lymphopenia after photon versus proton radiotherapy. Study-wide findings and caveats: In patients who died, overall survival fell as post-nadir TCR diversity dropped more.

About this clone: The antigen remains undetermined.

Germline values: CDR1 SGHAT, CDR2 FQNNGV. V shed 4 bases and J 0 bases; nucleotides not matched to a gene: 6. There are 16 residues in the CDR3. TCRdb's copy holds only in-frame clones and misses some; the assay was immunoSEQ multiplex PCR. The profile shows about 30,000 clones, more than 75% of them singletons. The clonotype comes from a woman aged 55-70 years with cholangiocarcinoma. Some clones in this sample may be carry-over from other donors' samples. The chain employs TRBV11-2 and TRBJ1-5, with 7 bases matching TRBD1. The sequencing used peripheral blood, collected from a patient treated with proton-based radiotherapy. The CDR3 coding sequence is TGTGCCAGCAGCTCCGGACAGGTTAATAGCAATCAGCCCCAGCATTTT. Translated, it gives CASSSGQVNSNQPQHF. The full variable domain, completed using reference TRBV11-2 and TRBJ1-5, is EAGVAQSPRYKIIEKRQSVAFWCNPISGHATLYWYQQILGQGPKLLIQFQNNGVVDDSQLPKDRFSAERLKGVDSTLKIQPAKLEDSAVYLCASSSGQVNSNQPQHFGDGTRLSIL.